These 19 T cell receptor beta chains originate from one sample sequenced in a study of T cell repertoires in cytomegalovirus infection. No antigen has been identified for these receptors. Each CDR3 protein is one row after TCRdb ran MiXCR on the reads. The sample contains more than 250,000 distinct CDR3 sequences, approximately 25% of which appear only once. Source: cultured PBMCs, taken from culture after CMV antigen stimulation. Source of these receptors: a human donor in good health (CMV status not recorded). Some clones in this sample may be carry-over from other donors' samples.

This clonotype has just one count. The chain employs TRBV7-9 and TRBJ1-2, with D maybe TRBD1 (5 bases). Germline CDR1 reads SEHNR; CDR2 reads FQNEAQ (reference sequence). The V and J ends lost 1 base and 13 bases respectively, with 19 bases between them. The CDR3 consists of 14 residues. CDR3 in amino acids: CASSLDLGLHPLTF. Here the CDR3 DNA reads TGTGCCAGCAGCTTAGATTTGGGACTCCACCCTCTCACCTTC.

This clonotype was found many times. This chain uses TRBV28 with TRBJ2-7; the D call may be TRBD1 or TRBD2 (7 bases each). Deletions cut 4 bases from V and 0 bases from J, with 10 bases between. From germline, CDR1 is MDHEN and CDR2 SYDVKM. This CDR3 spans 14 amino acids. CDR3 in amino acids: CASSSRGGSYEQYV. As DNA, the CDR3 is TGTGCCAGCAGTTCCAGGGGGGGCTCCTACGAGCAGTACGTC.

This clonotype turned up a few times. The rearrangement joins TRBV7-2 to TRBJ2-7; 9 positions match TRBD1. V shed 0 bases and J 3 bases; nucleotides not matched to a gene: 3. The CDR3 length is 15 residues. Germline V gene sequence: CDR1 SGHTA, CDR2 FQGNSA. The DNA for the CDR3 is TGTGCCAGCAGCTTAGCCGGGACAGGGTTCTACGAGCAGTACTTC. Its translation is CASSLAGTGFYEQYF.

The chain uses TRBV7-9 and TRBJ2-1; 8 positions match TRBD2. The CDR3 extends over 16 amino acids. Germline CDR1 reads SEHNR; CDR2 reads FQNEAQ (reference sequence). J was trimmed by 6 bases and V by 1 base; bases with no gene match: 8. CDR3: CASSLVNRGGGNEQFF. The CDR3 DNA sequence: TGTGCCAGCAGCTTAGTAAACCGGGGGGGGGGCAATGAGCAGTTCTTC.

This chain links TRBV24-1 with TRBJ2-1; 11 nucleotides agree with TRBD1. V was clipped by 0 bases and J by 8 bases; unmatched bases: 2. The CDR3 is 15 amino acids. Germline values: CDR1 KGHDR, CDR2 SFDVKD. CDR3 coding DNA: TGTGCCACCAGTGATTTGGGGACAGGGGGGGATGAGCAGTTCTTC. Translated: CATSDLGTGGDEQFF.

The rearrangement uses TRBV7-9 and TRBJ1-4, with 10 positions matching TRBD1. CDR1 and CDR2 from the germline V gene are SEHNR and FQNEAQ (reference sequence). The CDR3 covers 15 residues. DNA of the CDR3: TGTGCAGCCACCCGAGAAGGGACAGGGGTGGAAAAACTGTTTTTT. Encoded protein: CAATREGTGVEKLFF.

The chain uses TRBV5-1 and TRBJ2-1; 11 bases agree with TRBD2. The CDR3 is made up of 16 amino acids. The germline V gene encodes CDR1 SGHRS and CDR2 YFSETQ. J gave up 3 bases and V 5 bases, and 7 bases lay outside the gene matches. Here the CDR3 reads CASRAPSGGLYNEQFF. The DNA of the CDR3 is TGCGCCAGCAGGGCGCCTAGCGGGGGGCTCTACAATGAGCAGTTCTTC.

This clonotype was detected only a few times. The chain carries TRBV19 and TRBJ1-5; D is undetermined. Trimming pared 3 bases from V and 3 bases from J, leaving 9 bases between. The germline CDR1 and CDR2 sequences are LNHDA and SQIVND (reference sequence). The CDR3 covers 14 residues. The CDR3 is CASSMIRINQPQHF. The CDR3 DNA reads as TGTGCCAGTAGTATGATCAGGATCAATCAGCCCCAGCATTTT.

This chain uses TRBV14 with TRBJ2-1; perhaps TRBD1 as D (6 bases). CDR3 length: 12 residues. Germline values: CDR1 SGHDN, CDR2 FVKESK. V was cut by 4 bases and J by 10 bases, with 11 bases left in between. The CDR3 bases are TGTGCCAGCAGCCCATCCGGGACAGAGCAGTTCTTC. Amino acid sequence: CASSPSGTEQFF.

The CDR3 region has the DNA TGTGCCAGCAGTTTTTTTGATAGAGGCGGTGTCGCTTTCTTT. Its protein product is CASSFFDRGGVAFF. V and J are TRBV12-3 or TRBV12-4 and TRBJ1-1; D gene uncertain. The germline V and J ends were trimmed by 3 bases and 11 bases, with 19 bases remaining between them. The CDR3 is 14 amino acids.

A word on this clonotype: A read error may explain this, as a much larger clone is one base away. The chain links TRBV12-3 or TRBV12-4 to TRBJ1-1; D is undetermined. This CDR3 comprises 14 residues. This CDR3 reads CTSRVGRTNTEAFF. CDR3 nucleotide sequence: TGTACCAGCAGAGTGGGGAGGACTAACACTGAAGCTTTCTTT.

This chain joins TRBV28 and TRBJ2-1, with a tentative D call TRBD1 (5 bases). The CDR3 contains 13 residues. The germline CDR1 and CDR2 sequences are MDHEN and SYDVKM. Trimming removed 7 bases from V and 7 bases from J, with 14 bases in between. The CDR3 region has the DNA TGTGCCAGCATTCCTGGGGCGGCGAATGAGCAGTTCTTC. This sequence encodes CASIPGAANEQFF.

This clonotype showed up just a few times. V and J are TRBV25-1 and TRBJ2-3; D is unclear. Germline CDR1 reads MGHDK; CDR2 reads SYGVNS. The CDR3 loop spans 13 amino acids. Trimming took 5 bases from V and 1 from J, leaving 7 bases between them. The CDR3 bases are TGTGCCAGCAGTAAATCCGGCACAGATACGCAGTATTTT. Amino acid sequence: CASSKSGTDTQYF. Using reference TRBV25-1 and TRBJ2-3 for the parts outside the CDR3, the full variable domain is EADIYQTPRYLVIGTGKKITLECSQTMGHDKMYWYQQDPGMELHLIHYSYGVNSTEKGDLSSESTVSRIRTEHFPLTLESARPSHTSQYLCASSKSGTDTQYFGPGTRLTVL.

V is TRBV28 and J is TRBJ2-7; 9 bases are shared with TRBD2. V was pared by 2 bases and J by 4 bases, with 9 bases of the junction left unmatched. The CDR3 has 16 residues. Germline CDR1 MDHEN, CDR2 SYDVKM. The CDR3 loop is CASSLPWREGEYEQYF. The CDR3 nucleotides read TGTGCCAGCAGTTTACCGTGGCGGGAGGGCGAATACGAGCAGTACTTC. The complete variable domain, with remaining parts taken from reference TRBV28 and TRBJ2-7, reads DVKVTQSSRYLVKRTGEKVFLECVQDMDHENMFWYRQDPGLGLRLIYFSYDVKMKEKGDIPEGYSVSREKKERFSLILESASTNQTSMYLCASSLPWREGEYEQYFGPGTRLTVT.

J is TRBJ2-4 and V is TRBV2; 8 bases are shared with TRBD1. Germline V CDR1 and CDR2: SNHLY, FYNNEI. Unmatched junction bases numbered 3, after V lost 9 bases and J lost 5 bases. The CDR3 loop spans 12 amino acids. As DNA, the CDR3 is TGTGCCAGGGGGACAGGACAAAACATTCAGTACTTC. As protein: CARGTGQNIQYF.

This chain joins TRBV19 and TRBJ2-4, with 15 nucleotides matching TRBD2. The germline CDR1 and CDR2 sequences are LNHDA and SQIVND (reference sequence). V lost 1 base to trimming and J lost 9 bases; unmatched junction nucleotides: 10. CDR3 length equals 18 residues. The CDR3 region has the DNA TGTGCCAGTAGTATAGCGGGGACTAGCGGGAGGAAGTCAAGCATTCAGTACTTC. Protein product: CASSIAGTSGRKSSIQYF.

CDR3 residues: CASSIGLGSYEQYV. The CDR3 DNA reads as TGTGCCAGTAGTATCGGACTGGGATCCTACGAGCAGTACGTC. The rearrangement joins TRBV19 to TRBJ2-7; D may be TRBD2 (5 bases). The germline CDR1 and CDR2 sequences are LNHDA and SQIVND (reference sequence). This CDR3 comprises 14 residues. V lost 3 bases and J 1 base, leaving 10 bases between the germline ends.

This clonotype was counted ten times or more. The V and J genes are TRBV7-2 and TRBJ2-7, with 8 bases that match TRBD1. CDR1 is SGHTA, CDR2 FQGNSA, per germline. V dropped 6 bases and J dropped 6; count of bases not matched to a gene: 7. CDR3 length: 13 residues. This CDR3 reads CASRDRGNVEQYF. The CDR3 region has the DNA TGTGCCAGCAGAGACAGGGGTAACGTCGAGCAGTACTTC.

This clonotype is categorized as medium-sized. A junction boundary mismatches the germline segment, possibly from a read error. The chain combines TRBV12-3 or TRBV12-4 with TRBJ2-3; the match to TRBD1 covers 8 bases. The CDR3 has 16 amino acids. The CDR3 coding sequence is TGTGCCAGCAGTGTAGCCGGGACAGGAGACACAGATACGCAGTATTTT. This codes for CASSVAGTGDTDTQYF.